The rows below give T cell receptor beta chains drawn from one sample of a study of blood T cell repertoires in COVID-19. Clones were sequenced by immunoSEQ multiplex PCR, and TCRdb holds only the in-frame ones, with some missing. In the table there are roughly 160,000 clones, roughly 87% of which are singletons. Material: peripheral blood. These TCRs come from a woman aged 60-75 years who had recovered from COVID-19. Each CDR3 is given with its conserved first and last residue. D genes are given only for firm matches. Clone size appears in some rows only: once, few, many, or a class for an expanded clone.

J gene	V gene	CDR3 length	clone size	D gene	CDR3 protein	CDR3 DNA
TRBJ2-5	TRBV6-5	14	.	.	CASSYSGSQETQYF	TGTGCCAGCAGTTACTCGGGCAGTCAAGAGACCCAGTACTTC
TRBJ2-7	TRBV6-1	14	.	.	CASSESLNENEQYF	TGTGCCAGCAGTGAATCCCTTAACGAGAACGAGCAGTACTTC
TRBJ1-1	TRBV29-1	14	.	TRBD1	CSVENSQGDTEAFF	TGCAGCGTTGAAAATTCCCAGGGGGACACTGAAGCTTTCTTT
TRBJ2-5	TRBV24-1	14	once	.	CATAGAGRVETQYF	TGTGCCACCGCAGGGGCAGGGAGGGTAGAGACCCAGTACTTC
TRBJ1-4	TRBV10-2	14	.	.	CASSSGSANEKLFF	TGCGCCAGCAGTAGCGGATCGGCTAATGAAAAACTGTTTTTT
TRBJ1-2	TRBV19	14	.	.	CASSIRGYNYGYTF	TGTGCCAGTAGTATCAGGGGTTATAACTATGGCTACACCTTC
TRBJ1-2	TRBV5-1	18	.	TRBD1	CASSPASGLGQADYGYTF	TGCGCCAGCAGTCCTGCTAGTGGCCTGGGACAGGCGGACTATGGCTACACCTTC
TRBJ2-1	TRBV19	18	.	.	CASSIEKAAVGGVNEQFF	TGTGCCAGTAGTATAGAAAAGGCCGCCGTGGGGGGAGTCAATGAGCAGTTCTTC
TRBJ2-7	TRBV6-5	13	.	.	CASIKTAPYEQYF	TGTGCCAGCATCAAAACAGCTCCCTACGAGCAGTACTTC
TRBJ1-2	TRBV5-1	13	.	.	CASSLGAPYGYTF	TGCGCCAGCAGCTTGGGGGCTCCGTATGGCTACACCTTC
TRBJ2-2	TRBV10-2	19	.	TRBD2	CASSEGSGGGFHRTGELFF	TGCGCCAGCAGTGAGGGTAGCGGGGGGGGCTTTCATCGGACCGGGGAGCTGTTTTTT
TRBJ1-1	TRBV12-3/TRBV12-4	13	.	.	CASSFVGGTEAFF	TGTGCCAGCAGTTTCGTAGGGGGCACTGAAGCTTTCTTT